Sequencing of this T cell receptor (beta chain) was carried out in a study of radiotherapy plus CTLA-4 blockade in lung cancer (dated by TCRdb to 2017 to 2018). Background on the whole study: Among the enrolled patients, approximately 18% had an objective response, and approximately 33% reached disease control.

Broader findings and caveats from the paper: After treatment with radiotherapy and ipilimumab, TCR clones that came from tumors expanded in the peripheral blood. Increased serum interferon-beta after radiation, together with early dynamic changes in blood T cell clones, were reported to be the strongest predictors of response.

For CDR1 and CDR2, the germline V gene lists MGHRA and YSYEKL. V is shortened by 1 base, J by 6 bases, and the region joining them spans 16 bases. Taken from cysteine to phenylalanine, the CDR3 has 15 residues. The CDR3 DNA has 45 bases and is translated from base 1. Focal radiation therapy combined with CTLA-4 blockade (ipilimumab) was tested in patients with chemo-refractory metastatic non-small-cell lung cancer. The library was produced with the immunoSEQ multiplex PCR assay. Entries here come from immuneACCESS through TCRdb and include only in-frame sequences with V and J called. Some clones fail to appear in such tables; in the studies checked, an unresolved V gene covers under half of the shortfall, and the cause of the remainder is unknown. Counted in this sample were roughly 66,000 clones; around 83% of them appeared once. Of the sample, roughly 4% falls within the top ten clones. Concerning this clone itself: What antigen it recognizes has not been identified. No quality values exist for individual bases; no much larger clone is one base distant.

The TCR sequence derives from a human donor with non-small cell lung cancer who had a partial response to radiotherapy plus ipilimumab. The sample consisted of peripheral blood, taken from a patient treated with radiotherapy plus ipilimumab. The chain is made from TRBV4-1 and TRBJ2-7; possibly the D gene is TRBD2, per 6 matching bases. The CDR3: CASSQVRGYKIEQYF. DNA sequence: TGCGCCAGCAGCCAAGTTCGGGGGTACAAGATCGAGCAGTACTTC.